This T cell receptor (beta chain) was sequenced for a study of vaccination and CD4 T cells after COVID-19. On the study more broadly: Collection of post-COVID samples occurred a median about 100 days after diagnosis, spanning a range of 35 to 161. Control cultures were given a CEFX pool, an HIV-1 Nef pool, or no peptide. Overlapping spike pools from SARS-CoV-2 and HCoV-NL63, HCoV-OC43 and HCoV-229E served as culture stimuli.

Sequencing of DNA taken from cultured CD4+ T cells relied on the Oncomine TCR Beta short-read assay. One entry per CDR3 protein, called by TCRdb with MiXCR from the PCR reads. This table holds approximately 11,000 distinct CDR3 sequences, roughly two fifths found once. Treatment described: approximately 10-day PBMC culture with coronavirus spike peptide pools or control peptides (ViraFEST assay). This clonotype was seen more than once but under ten times. Its antigen is still unknown. The source of this sequence is a human donor with COVID-19. Sequencing was carried out using cultured CD4+ T cells from blood.

CDR3 DNA sequence: TGTGCCAGCAGCTTAGAAGGTTGGAGCTCTGGAAACACCATATATTTT. Translating it yields CASSLEGWSSGNTIYF. The chain links TRBV7-2 to TRBJ1-3, with D unclear. The CDR3 has 16 amino acids. Germline V gene sequence: CDR1 SGHTA, CDR2 FQGNSA. V lost 1 base to trimming and J lost 0 bases, with 10 bases between them.